Each of the 27 T cell receptor beta chains below was sequenced from the same sample in a study of blood T cell repertoires in COVID-19 (dated by TCRdb to between 2020 and 2021). Library construction relied on the immunoSEQ multiplex PCR assay. TCRdb took this table from immuneACCESS and kept in-frame rearrangements with V and J called. Such tables lack part of the clones; where checked against another copy, unresolved V genes explain under half of the gap, and the rest is unexplained. This sample holds 150,000 to 200,000 clones; approximately 84% were observed only once. The leading ten clones occupy 13% to 15% of the sample. The sample taken for sequencing was peripheral blood. The receptors stem from a man aged 18 to 29 with active or convalescent COVID-19.

This sequence joins TRBV6-6 and TRBJ1-2, with 9 bases that match TRBD1. The CDR3 covers 14 residues. The V gene end was trimmed by 6 bases and the J gene end by 1 base; junction bases not matched to a gene: 3. Germline-derived CDR1 and CDR2 are MNHNY and SVGAGI (reference sequence). In DNA, the CDR3 is TGTGCCAGCAGCCGGGGACAGGGTAACTATGGCTACACCTTC. This gives the protein CASSRGQGNYGYTF.

V gene TRBV5-1 combines with J gene TRBJ2-1; the match to TRBD2 covers 7 bases. Germline trimming cut 0 bases from V and 6 bases from J; bases unmatched to any gene: 3. Germline V gives CDR1 SGHRS, CDR2 YFSETQ. The CDR3 is made up of 14 amino acids. DNA for the CDR3: TGCGCCAGCAGCTTGGGACTAGCAGGCAATGAGCAGTTCTTC. It encodes CASSLGLAGNEQFF.

The rearrangement links TRBV28 to TRBJ1-5, with TRBD1 matching over 8 bases. The CDR3 sequence is 14 residues long. The V gene end was trimmed by 8 bases and the J gene end by 7 bases; junction bases not matched to a gene: 10. Germline CDR1 is MDHEN and CDR2 is SYDVKM. The CDR3 nucleotides read TGTGCCAGCTTTAGGCAGGGGGCAAGGCAGCCCCAGCATTTT. It specifies CASFRQGARQPQHF.

The CDR3 sequence: CASSPNGGYNEQFF. CDR3 DNA sequence: TGTGCCAGCAGCCCAAATGGAGGTTACAATGAGCAGTTCTTC. The chain has TRBV5-4 and TRBJ2-1; maybe TRBD2 (5 bases). This CDR3 is built from 14 residues. With 4 bases removed from V and 4 bases from J, the gap between germline ends came to 12 bases. In germline, CDR1 is SGHNT, CDR2 YYREEE (reference sequence).

This chain uses TRBV27 with TRBJ1-1, with D maybe TRBD1 (5 bases). The germline V gene has CDR1 MNHEY and CDR2 SMNVEV (reference sequence). V lost 5 bases and J lost 6, with 16 bases in between. CDR3 length: 14 residues. This CDR3 reads CASSPPGRGPEAFF. CDR3 in DNA: TGTGCCAGCAGTCCGCCGGGGAGGGGCCCTGAAGCTTTCTTT.

This clone was detected a few times. The rearrangement joins TRBV4-1 to TRBJ1-2; 8 bases are a match to TRBD1. This CDR3 is 12 amino acids long. With 5 bases clipped from V and 11 bases from J, the junction kept 7 bases outside the gene matches. Germline CDR1 reads MGHRA; CDR2 reads YSYEKL. DNA of the CDR3: TGCGCCAGCAGCAACCGACAGGGGCTATACACCTTC. This translates into CASSNRQGLYTF.

The CDR3 sequence: CASSWDSSTDTQYF. The DNA for the CDR3 is TGCGCCAGCAGCTGGGACAGTAGCACAGATACGCAGTATTTT. The chain joins TRBV5-1 to TRBJ2-3; TRBD1 matches at 7 bases. V shed 3 bases and J 0 bases; nucleotides not matched to a gene: 1. CDR1 and CDR2 from the germline V gene are SGHRS and YFSETQ. There are 14 residues in the CDR3. The full variable domain, rest sourced from reference TRBV5-1 and TRBJ2-3, is KAGVTQTPRYLIKTRGQQVTLSCSPISGHRSVSWYQQTPGQGLQFLFEYFSETQRNKGNFPGRFSGRQFSNSRSEMNVSTLELGDSALYLCASSWDSSTDTQYFGPGTRLTVL.

The chain links TRBV18 to TRBJ1-4, with D unclear. This CDR3 is 13 amino acids long. V was trimmed by 6 bases and J by 2 bases, leaving 7 bases between them. Germline-derived CDR1 and CDR2 are KGHSH and LQKENI. CDR3 DNA sequence: TGTGCCAGCTCCGGGGTTACTAATGAAAAACTGTTTTTT. Encoded protein: CASSGVTNEKLFF.

This chain joins TRBV4-2 and TRBJ1-2; tentative D call: TRBD1 (6 bases). Germline loops: CDR1 LGHNA, CDR2 YNFKEQ. The CDR3 has 15 amino acids. V shed 0 bases and J shed 4 bases, with 12 bases lying between them. The CDR3 protein is CASSQDRTVGYGYTF. CDR3 bases: TGTGCCAGCAGCCAAGACCGGACAGTCGGCTATGGCTACACCTTC.

The genes are TRBV19 and TRBJ1-5, with 7 bases fitting TRBD1. After removal of 6 bases from V and 1 base from J, the junction contained 3 bases not matched to a gene. CDR3 length: 14 amino acids. Germline CDR1 is LNHDA and CDR2 is SQIVND (reference sequence). The CDR3, as DNA: TGTGCCAGTAGACTACAGGGGAGCAATCAGCCCCAGCATTTT. This translates into CASRLQGSNQPQHF.

The V call is TRBV20-1, the J call TRBJ2-5, with 8 bases lining up with TRBD2. There are 15 residues in the CDR3. J lost 5 bases, V lost 3 bases, and 11 bases had no gene match. Germline assignment: CDR1 DFQATT and CDR2 SNEGSKA (reference sequence). The CDR3 spells CSASTPGGARETQYF. CDR3 coding DNA: TGCAGTGCTAGTACCCCCGGGGGGGCCAGGGAGACCCAGTACTTC.

This clone turned up a few times. The V call is TRBV5-6, the J call TRBJ2-7; D remains ambiguous. The germline gives CDR1 SGHDT, CDR2 YYEEEE. The CDR3 sequence is 11 residues long. V dropped 2 bases and J dropped 3 bases, with 3 bases sitting between them. The CDR3 nucleotides are TGTGCCAGCAGCTTCGGCTACGAGCAGTACTTC. This sequence encodes CASSFGYEQYF.

The chain has TRBV7-8 and TRBJ2-1, with a weak D call TRBD2 (7 bases). The ends were cut back, 1 base at V and 2 bases at J, with 9 bases in the middle. Germline V gene lookup returns CDR1 SGHVS and CDR2 FQNEAQ. The CDR3 is 15 residues long. Written as DNA, the CDR3 is TGTGCCAGCAGCTTAGGCGGGGGCGCCTACAATGAGCAGTTCTTC. It translates to CASSLGGGAYNEQFF.

The chain has TRBV5-5 and TRBJ1-6, with D possibly matching TRBD1 (6 bases). V shed 4 bases and J shed 6 bases, with 14 bases lying between them. The CDR3 is 15 residues long. Germline assignment: CDR1 SGHKS and CDR2 YYEKEE (reference sequence). The CDR3 is CASSPTGHSNSPLHF. The CDR3 region has the DNA TGTGCCAGCAGCCCAACGGGACACTCTAATTCACCCCTCCACTTT.

A few counts support this clone. V gene TRBV5-5 combines with J gene TRBJ2-1, with 11 bases fitting TRBD2. The CDR3 has 17 amino acids. J was trimmed by 6 bases and V by 0 bases; bases with no gene match: 8. Germline CDR1 is SGHKS and CDR2 is YYEKEE (reference sequence). CDR3 region: CASSLAISGGAFNEQFF. The CDR3 DNA is TGTGCCAGCAGCTTGGCCATTAGCGGGGGGGCTTTCAATGAGCAGTTCTTC. The full variable domain, in which reference TRBV5-5 and TRBJ2-1 provide the parts outside the CDR3, is DAGVTQSPTHLIKTRGQQVTLRCSPISGHKSVSWYQQVLGQGPQFIFQYYEKEERGRGNFPDRFSARQFPNYSSELNVNALLLGDSALYLCASSLAISGGAFNEQFFGPGTRLTVL.

The gene calls are TRBV9 and TRBJ2-7, with D possibly matching TRBD2 (5 bases). Germline V gene lookup returns CDR1 SGDLS and CDR2 YYNGEE. The CDR3 is made up of 17 amino acids. V was cut by 4 bases and J by 2 bases, with 22 bases left in between. The CDR3 nucleotides read TGTGCCAGCAGCCTACGACGAACTAGAAAGGCCGCCTACGAGCAGTACTTC. Its protein is CASSLRRTRKAAYEQYF.

The chain carries TRBV11-2 and TRBJ2-7; the match to TRBD2 covers 7 bases. V shed 3 bases, J shed 1 base, and the junction held 9 bases outside the gene matches. The germline gives CDR1 SGHAT, CDR2 FQNNGV. This CDR3 is 16 amino acids long. The CDR3 bases are TGTGCCAGCAGCTTTAGGTACGCAGCGGGGTCCTACGAGCAGTACTTC. Encoded protein: CASSFRYAAGSYEQYF.

This clone was seen a handful of times. The chain combines TRBV18 with TRBJ1-1, with a possible D match to TRBD1 (6 bases). Germline V gives CDR1 KGHSH, CDR2 LQKENI. The CDR3 is 13 residues long. Trimming removed 4 bases at V and 6 bases at J, with 12 bases between. In DNA form, the CDR3 reads TGTGCCAGCTCACTTAACAGGGAATCTGAAGCTTTCTTT. This encodes CASSLNRESEAFF.

The chain employs TRBV18 and TRBJ1-4, with D possibly being TRBD1 (6 bases). This CDR3 contains 18 residues. The germline V and J ends were trimmed by 5 bases and 0 bases, with 19 bases remaining between them. Germline CDR1 KGHSH, CDR2 LQKENI. The chain's CDR3 is CASSILGQGITTNEKLFF. As DNA, the CDR3 is TGTGCCAGCTCAATTCTAGGCCAGGGGATCACAACTAATGAAAAACTGTTTTTT.

This sequence joins TRBV27 and TRBJ2-3; 11 bases align to TRBD2. V was pared by 1 base and J by 0 bases, with 3 bases of the junction left unmatched. CDR1 and CDR2 from the germline V gene are MNHEY and SMNVEV (reference sequence). The CDR3 length is 17 residues. The CDR3: CASSLYRLAGSTDTQYF. In DNA form, the CDR3 reads TGTGCCAGCAGTTTATACCGACTAGCGGGAAGCACAGATACGCAGTATTTT.

V gene TRBV6-1 combines with J gene TRBJ1-6, with 9 nucleotides matching TRBD1. The J segment lost 4 bases and the V segment lost 1 base, leaving 2 bases of the junction unmatched. CDR3 length equals 16 residues. Germline CDR1 and CDR2: MNHNS and SASEGT. DNA for the CDR3: TGTGCCAGCAGTGAAGGGACAGGGGTTTATAATTCACCCCTCCACTTT. Protein product: CASSEGTGVYNSPLHF.

This CDR3 reads CASSPSGQRETEAFF. DNA for the CDR3: TGTGCCAGCAGCCCATCCGGACAGAGGGAAACTGAAGCTTTCTTT. The rearrangement uses TRBV7-9 and TRBJ1-1, with D perhaps matching TRBD1 (6 bases). V was cut by 5 bases and J by 5 bases, with 18 bases left in between. CDR3 length: 15 amino acids. Germline assignment: CDR1 SEHNR and CDR2 FQNEAQ (reference sequence). The whole variable domain, remainder taken from reference TRBV7-9 and TRBJ1-1, is DTGVSQNPRHKITKRGQNVTFRCDPISEHNRLYWYRQTLGQGPEFLTYFQNEAQLEKSRLLSDRFSAERPKGSFSTLEIQRTEQGDSAMYLCASSPSGQRETEAFFGQGTRLTVV.

The CDR3 loop reads CASNNPATSGGARDTQYF. CDR3 DNA sequence: TGCGCCAGCAATAACCCCGCGACTAGCGGGGGGGCGAGGGATACGCAGTATTTT. V is TRBV10-2 and J is TRBJ2-3; 14 bases are shared with TRBD2. The CDR3 extends over 18 amino acids. Trimming at V came to 7 bases and at J to 6 bases, leaving 15 bases not matched to a gene. CDR1 and CDR2 (germline): WSHSY, SAAADI.

The chain uses TRBV19 and TRBJ2-1; 10 bases are a match to TRBD2. The CDR3 spans 17 residues. Germline values: CDR1 LNHDA, CDR2 SQIVND (reference sequence). The V and J ends lost 3 bases and 4 bases, in that order; junction bases with no gene match: 9. As DNA, the CDR3 is TGTGCCAGTAGTATTAAAGGACTAGCGGAGCCATACAATGAGCAGTTCTTC. Translation gives CASSIKGLAEPYNEQFF.

This chain joins TRBV3-1 (or the pseudogene TRBV3-2) and TRBJ1-6, with TRBD1 matching 8 bases. This CDR3 spans 15 amino acids. Germline V lookup: CDR1 LGHDT, CDR2 YNNKEL (reference sequence). J was trimmed by 9 bases and V by 6 bases; bases with no gene match: 10. The CDR3 sequence: CASRPGQGAGSPLHF. The CDR3 nucleotides are TGTGCCAGCAGACCTGGCCAGGGGGCGGGTTCACCCCTCCACTTT.

The table lists this clone with a few counts. This chain joins TRBV18 and TRBJ2-2; D perhaps matches TRBD2 (6 bases). Germline V gene sequence: CDR1 KGHSH, CDR2 LQKENI. V lost 3 bases to trimming and J lost 1 base, with 9 bases between them. This CDR3 comprises 15 residues. This chain's CDR3 is CASSPAGLNTGELFF. The CDR3 nucleotides are TGTGCCAGCTCACCGGCGGGGCTGAACACCGGGGAGCTGTTTTTT.

The rearrangement links TRBV7-9 to TRBJ1-4, with no clear D. Trimming pared 1 base from V and 4 bases from J, leaving 16 bases between. The length of the CDR3 is 17 residues. Germline CDR1 SEHNR, CDR2 FQNEAQ (reference sequence). CDR3 loop: CASSLVTHREGNEKLFF. Here the CDR3 DNA reads TGTGCCAGCAGCTTAGTAACCCATCGCGAGGGTAATGAAAAACTGTTTTTT.